These T cell receptor beta chains were read from a single sample in a study of cytomegalovirus exposure and HLA in healthy donors. Profiled with immunoSEQ multiplex PCR; TCRdb holds only in-frame clones, not every one. The sample holds some 150,000 clones, nearly 80% seen once. The sequenced sample was PBMCs. The receptors were gathered from a man aged 18 to 30 in good health and CMV-seropositive. Both conserved end residues are part of each CDR3. A D gene is named only where the DNA matches it firmly. Clone size is stated in some rows and not others, as once, few, many or a class when expanded.

V gene	clone size	D gene	J gene	CDR3 DNA	CDR3 protein
TRBV19	-	TRBD1	TRBJ1-4	TGTGCCAGTAGTGCAGGGGGCCCGGATGAAAAACTGTTTTTT	CASSAGGPDEKLFF
TRBV7-9	-	-	TRBJ1-1	TGTGCCAGCAAGAGGGGGGGGGACACTGAAGCTTTCTTT	CASKRGGDTEAFF
TRBV4-1	-	-	TRBJ2-1	TGCGCCAGCAGCCAAGATTTTCGGGAATCCTACAATGAGCAGTTCTTC	CASSQDFRESYNEQFF
TRBV7-9	few	-	TRBJ2-5	TGTGCCAGCAGCTCTAGGAGGGCGCAAGAGACCCAGTACTTC	CASSSRRAQETQYF
TRBV7-6	once	TRBD2	TRBJ2-1	TGTGCCAGCAGCTTAGGTACTAGCGGGGGATACAATGAGCAGTTCTTC	CASSLGTSGGYNEQFF
TRBV19	once	TRBD1	TRBJ1-6	TGTGCCAGTAGTATAGACCGGGACAGGGAATATAATTCACCCCTCCACTTT	CASSIDRDREYNSPLHF
TRBV5-4	-	-	TRBJ1-1	TGTGCCAGCAGCTTGGCCGAGGGCACTGAAGCTTTCTTT	CASSLAEGTEAFF
TRBV2	-	-	TRBJ1-5	TGTGCCAGCAGTGGCAGGGGCCGCTATAGCAATCAGCCCCAGCATTTT	CASSGRGRYSNQPQHF
TRBV9	-	TRBD1	TRBJ1-4	TGTGCCAGCAGCGCGGGACAGGGTGGAGAAAAACTGTTTTTT	CASSAGQGGEKLFF
TRBV2	-	TRBD2	TRBJ2-7	TGTGCCAGCGATGTCGGGGTTGCGGGGGTATACGAGCAGTACTTC	CASDVGVAGVYEQYF
TRBV4-2	once	TRBD2	TRBJ2-1	TGTGCCAGCAGCCAAAAAGCGGGAGGGCTCGGTGAGCAGTTCTTC	CASSQKAGGLGEQFF
TRBV5-5	few	TRBD1	TRBJ2-2	TGTGCCAGCAGTGCAAGACAGGGGGAGGTTACGAACACCGGGGAGCTGTTTTTT	CASSARQGEVTNTGELFF
TRBV2	few	TRBD1	TRBJ2-2	TGTGCCAGCACTTGGGACAGGGGGCGGATTACCGGGGAGCTGTTTTTT	CASTWDRGRITGELFF
TRBV9	-	-	TRBJ1-2	TGTGCCAGCAGCGTAGGGGGCAGGGTCTATGGCTACACCTTC	CASSVGGRVYGYTF
TRBV20-1	few	TRBD1	TRBJ2-7	TGCAGTGTACCGGGACAGGGAGGCTTC	CSVPGQGGF
TRBV5-1	-	-	TRBJ1-1	TGCGCCAGCAGCCCTAGGGGGACCATGAACACTGAAGCTTTCTTT	CASSPRGTMNTEAFF
TRBV2	-	-	TRBJ2-6	TGTGCCAGAATCGATCAGGGCACAGGCTCTGGGGCCAACGTCCTGACTTTC	CARIDQGTGSGANVLTF
TRBV15	-	-	TRBJ1-1	TGTGCCACCAGCAGAGGACCGGGGGCTGAAGCTTTCTTT	CATSRGPGAEAFF
TRBV4-2	-	TRBD2	TRBJ2-1	TGTGCCAGCAGCCAAGATCTTCGGGGACTAGCGGACAATGAGCAGTTCTTC	CASSQDLRGLADNEQFF
TRBV7-9	once	TRBD2	TRBJ2-7	TGTTCCAGCAGCTCCCAATGGGGGGGAAGTTCCTACGAGCAGTACTTC	CSSSSQWGGSSYEQYF
TRBV2	-	-	TRBJ2-3	TGTGCCAGCAGGGTAGAGCTAGCTAGGAATACGCAGTATTTT	CASRVELARNTQYF
TRBV4-3	-	-	TRBJ1-5	TGCGCCAGCAGCCAAGCCCATAGCAATCAGCCCCAGCATTTT	CASSQAHSNQPQHF
TRBV6-1	-	-	TRBJ1-4	TGTGCCACCCACAGAGCCTTTAATGAAAAACTGTTTTTT	CATHRAFNEKLFF
TRBV27	-	-	TRBJ1-2	TGTGCCAGCAGTTTTATCACAGGGCCAAACTATGGCTACACCTTC	CASSFITGPNYGYTF
TRBV7-9	-	TRBD1	TRBJ1-5	TGTGCCAGCAGCTTAGGAGGGACAGGGGGGAATCAGCCCCAGCATTTT	CASSLGGTGGNQPQHF
TRBV6-5	-	TRBD1	TRBJ1-4	TGTGCCACCAAGACAGGGATTAATGAAAAACTGTTTTTT	CATKTGINEKLFF
TRBV21-1	few	-	TRBJ2-7	TGTGCCAGCAGCAAAGGTCCCCTTACAGGCTACGAGCAGTACTTC	CASSKGPLTGYEQYF
TRBV6-6	-	-	TRBJ1-2	TGTGCCAGCAGTTACGGACTCGGTAACTATGGCTACACCTTC	CASSYGLGNYGYTF
TRBV2	-	TRBD1	TRBJ1-5	TGTGCCAGCAGTAGGGACAGGGATAGCAATCAGCCCCAGCATTTT	CASSRDRDSNQPQHF
TRBV29-1	-	-	TRBJ2-7	TGCAGCGTTGTGGTGGTCAACCTAGGCGAGCAGTACTTC	CSVVVVNLGEQYF
TRBV7-9	-	-	TRBJ1-1	TGTGCCAGCAGCTTAGAACCTGCCAGAAACACTGAAGCTTTCTTT	CASSLEPARNTEAFF
TRBV9	-	TRBD1	TRBJ2-2	TGTGCCAGCAGCAAGGGACAGGGTCGGACCGGGGAGCTGTTTTTT	CASSKGQGRTGELFF
TRBV6-1	few	TRBD2	TRBJ2-1	TGTGCCAGCAGAACTAGCGGGGGTAATGAGCAGTTCTTC	CASRTSGGNEQFF
TRBV15	-	-	TRBJ2-7	TGTGCCACCAGCAGAGATTATGAGAATCGGCAGTACTTC	CATSRDYENRQYF
TRBV7-8	-	-	TRBJ1-5	TGTGCCAGCAGACAGGGTGCGAGCAATCAGCCCCAGCATTTT	CASRQGASNQPQHF
TRBV20-1	-	-	TRBJ2-7	TGCAGTGCCCCAAGAAGTAACGAGCAGTACTTC	CSAPRSNEQYF
TRBV4-1	few	-	TRBJ1-1	TGCGCCAGCAGCCAAGATCCCGGACAGAGGAACACTGAAGCTTTCTTT	CASSQDPGQRNTEAFF
TRBV6-4	-	TRBD2	TRBJ2-2	TGTGCCAGCAGTGACTCAGCGGGGGGGCCCGGGGAGCTGTTTTTT	CASSDSAGGPGELFF
TRBV27	-	-	TRBJ2-7	TGTGCCAGCAGTTTATCCCCCGTAGACGAGCAGTACTTC	CASSLSPVDEQYF
TRBV9	-	-	TRBJ1-3	TGTGCCAGCAGCGTAGGCTCGACACAGGCAACCTCTGGAAACACCATATATTTT	CASSVGSTQATSGNTIYF
TRBV9	-	-	TRBJ2-1	TGTGCCAGCAGCGTAGGCCCAGGGGCCAATGAGCAGTTCTTC	CASSVGPGANEQFF
TRBV15	-	-	TRBJ1-1	TGTGCCACCAGCAGAATAAGGGGTGAAGCTTTCTTT	CATSRIRGEAFF
TRBV6-6	-	-	TRBJ2-2	TGTGCCAGTACCGGGTCCCCAGTGGGGGAGCTGTTTTTT	CASTGSPVGELFF
TRBV6-1	-	-	TRBJ2-5	TGTGCCAGCAGTGAATCAGGTCCCGAGACCCAGTACTTC	CASSESGPETQYF
TRBV4-1	-	-	TRBJ2-3	TGCGCCAGCAGCCAAGTCCTTTCAGTCAGCACAGATACGCAGTATTTT	CASSQVLSVSTDTQYF
TRBV5-1	-	TRBD2	TRBJ2-1	TGCGCCAGCAGCTTGCTAGCGGGAGGTCCCAATGAGCAGTTCTTC	CASSLLAGGPNEQFF
TRBV15	-	TRBD1	TRBJ1-5	TGTGCCACCAGCAGAGCCACCAGTACCGGGACAGGGAGACAGCCCCAGCATTTT	CATSRATSTGTGRQPQHF
TRBV4-1	-	-	TRBJ2-2	TGCGCCAGCAGCCAAGATGTCGGGGAGAACACCGGGGAGCTGTTTTTT	CASSQDVGENTGELFF